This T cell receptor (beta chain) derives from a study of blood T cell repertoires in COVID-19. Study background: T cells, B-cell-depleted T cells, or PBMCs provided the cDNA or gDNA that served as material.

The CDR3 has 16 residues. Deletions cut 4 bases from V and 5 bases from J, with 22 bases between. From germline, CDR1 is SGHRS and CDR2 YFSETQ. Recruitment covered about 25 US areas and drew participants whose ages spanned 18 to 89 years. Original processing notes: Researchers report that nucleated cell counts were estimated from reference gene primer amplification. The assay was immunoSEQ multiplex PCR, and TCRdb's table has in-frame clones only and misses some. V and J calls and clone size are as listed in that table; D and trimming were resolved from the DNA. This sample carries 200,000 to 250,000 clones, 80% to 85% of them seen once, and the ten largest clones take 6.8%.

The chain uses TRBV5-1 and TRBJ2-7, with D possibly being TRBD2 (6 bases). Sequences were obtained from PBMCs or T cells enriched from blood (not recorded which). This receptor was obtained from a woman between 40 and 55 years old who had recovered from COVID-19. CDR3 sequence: CASSRGGSGLVHEQYF. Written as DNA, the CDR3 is TGCGCCAGCAGCCGGGGAGGTAGCGGCCTCGTCCACGAGCAGTACTTC.